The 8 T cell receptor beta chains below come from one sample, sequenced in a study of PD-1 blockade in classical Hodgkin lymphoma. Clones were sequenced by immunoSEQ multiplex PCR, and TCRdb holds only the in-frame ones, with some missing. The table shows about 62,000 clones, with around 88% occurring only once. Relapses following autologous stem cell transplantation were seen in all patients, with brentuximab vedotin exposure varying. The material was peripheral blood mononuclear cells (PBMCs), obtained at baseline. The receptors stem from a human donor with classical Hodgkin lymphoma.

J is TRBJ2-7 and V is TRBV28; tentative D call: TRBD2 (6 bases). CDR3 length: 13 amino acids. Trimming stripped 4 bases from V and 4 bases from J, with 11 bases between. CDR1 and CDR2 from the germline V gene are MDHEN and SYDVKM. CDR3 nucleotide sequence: TGTGCCAGCAGTTCGGGGGTAATATACGAGCAGTACTTC. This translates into CASSSGVIYEQYF.

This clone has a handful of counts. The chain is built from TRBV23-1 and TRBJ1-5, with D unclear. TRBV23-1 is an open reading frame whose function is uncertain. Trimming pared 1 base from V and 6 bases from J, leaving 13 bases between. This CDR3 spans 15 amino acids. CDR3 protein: CASSQWEGIGQPQHF. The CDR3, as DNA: TGCGCCAGCAGTCAATGGGAAGGGATCGGTCAGCCCCAGCATTTT.

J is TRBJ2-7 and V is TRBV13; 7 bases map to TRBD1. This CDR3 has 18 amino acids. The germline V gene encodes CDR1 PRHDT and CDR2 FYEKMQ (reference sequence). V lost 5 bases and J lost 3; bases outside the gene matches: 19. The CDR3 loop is CASSPELFGDSPFYEQYF. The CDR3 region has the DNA TGTGCCAGCAGCCCCGAGCTGTTCGGGGACAGCCCTTTCTACGAGCAGTACTTC.

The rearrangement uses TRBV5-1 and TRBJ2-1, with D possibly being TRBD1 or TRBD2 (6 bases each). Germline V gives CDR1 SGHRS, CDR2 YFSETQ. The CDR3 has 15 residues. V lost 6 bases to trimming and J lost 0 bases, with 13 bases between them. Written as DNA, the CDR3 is TGCGCCAGCAATGGTGAGGGGGGCTCCTACAATGAGCAGTTCTTC. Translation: CASNGEGGSYNEQFF.

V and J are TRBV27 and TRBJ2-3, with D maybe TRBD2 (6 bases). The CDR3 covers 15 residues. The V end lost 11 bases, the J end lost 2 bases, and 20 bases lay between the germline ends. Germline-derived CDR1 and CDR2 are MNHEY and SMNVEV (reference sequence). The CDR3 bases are TGTGCCGCGTCTTCCGGGACTCTTCTCACAGATACGCAGTATTTT. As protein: CAASSGTLLTDTQYF.

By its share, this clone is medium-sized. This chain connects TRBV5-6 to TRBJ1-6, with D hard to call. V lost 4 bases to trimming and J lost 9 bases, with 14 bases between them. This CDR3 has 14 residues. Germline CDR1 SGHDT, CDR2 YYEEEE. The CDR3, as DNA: TGTGCCAGCAGCCCCCAGCCTGGAGCTTCACCCCTCCACTTT. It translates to CASSPQPGASPLHF.

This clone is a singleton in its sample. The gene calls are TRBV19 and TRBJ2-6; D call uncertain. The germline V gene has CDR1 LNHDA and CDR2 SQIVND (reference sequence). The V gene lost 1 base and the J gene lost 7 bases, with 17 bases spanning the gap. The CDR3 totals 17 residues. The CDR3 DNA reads TGTGCCAGTAGTATAGTTGGACCTTCTCAAAGTGCCAACGTCCTGACTTTC. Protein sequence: CASSIVGPSQSANVLTF. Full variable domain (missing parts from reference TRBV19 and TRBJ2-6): DGGITQSPKYLFRKEGQNVTLSCEQNLNHDAMYWYRQDPGQGLRLIYYSQIVNDFQKGDIAEGYSVSREKKESFPLTVTSAQKNPTAFYLCASSIVGPSQSANVLTFGAGSRLTVL.

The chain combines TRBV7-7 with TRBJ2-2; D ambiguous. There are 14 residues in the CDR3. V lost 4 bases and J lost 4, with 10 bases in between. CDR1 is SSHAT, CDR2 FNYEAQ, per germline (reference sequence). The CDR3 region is CASSSGPTTGELFF. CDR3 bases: TGTGCCAGCAGCTCAGGACCTACCACCGGGGAGCTGTTTTTT.